The 5 T cell receptor beta chains in this list originate from one sample, sequenced in a study of shared clonotypes between healthy human individuals. Measured with immunoSEQ multiplex PCR; TCRdb has only the in-frame clones, and not every one. The table has about 1.1 million clones, around 78% seen once. Sequencing used memory CD4+ T cells from PBMCs. The subset is: CD45RA-negative fraction. The receptors derive from a man aged 18 to 30 in good health. Some clones in this sample may be carry-over from other donors' samples.

V and J are TRBV11-2 and TRBJ1-1, with 9 bases identical to TRBD1. The trim removed 5 bases at V and 0 bases at J, leaving 10 bases unmatched. Germline V gene lookup returns CDR1 SGHAT and CDR2 FQNNGV. The CDR3 length is 17 residues. The CDR3 sequence is CASSRRQGGSMNTEAFF. CDR3 DNA: TGTGCCAGCAGCCGACGACAGGGGGGTTCCATGAACACTGAAGCTTTCTTT.

The chain combines TRBV4-1 with TRBJ2-3, with D possibly TRBD2 on 6 matching bases. The CDR3 is 20 residues long. In germline, CDR1 is MGHRA, CDR2 YSYEKL. Trimming took 0 bases from V and 0 from J, leaving 22 bases between them. As DNA, the CDR3 is TGCGCCAGCAGCCAAGACGGAAGCGGGTATAGTGGCCCTAGCACAGATACGCAGTATTTT. Residues: CASSQDGSGYSGPSTDTQYF.

This clone was recorded only once. This rearrangement joins TRBV7-9 to TRBJ2-7; D is tentatively TRBD1 or TRBD2 (5 bases each). Trimming shortened V by 0 bases and J by 3 bases, and 15 bases separated the two germline ends. CDR3 length equals 16 residues. The germline gives CDR1 SEHNR, CDR2 FQNEAQ (reference sequence). CDR3 coding DNA: TGTGCCAGCAGCTTAGCGGTTGGGACGGATAGCTACGAGCAGTACTTC. Protein sequence: CASSLAVGTDSYEQYF.

V gene TRBV6-8 combines with J gene TRBJ2-7; tentatively, D is TRBD1 (7 bases). The V gene lost 6 bases and the J gene lost 0 bases, with 18 bases spanning the gap. CDR1 is MNHGY and CDR2 is SAAAGT in the germline V gene. The length of the CDR3 is 16 residues. The CDR3 coding sequence is TGTGCCAGCAGAGGCAGGGGGGAAGGGAGCTCCTACGAGCAGTACTTC. Translating gives CASRGRGEGSSYEQYF.

The rearrangement links TRBV29-1 to TRBJ2-7; 12 nucleotides agree with TRBD2. V lost 5 bases, J lost 3 bases, and 14 bases stayed unmatched. Germline V gene data show CDR1 as SQVTM and CDR2 as ANQGSEA. This CDR3 is 17 amino acids long. CDR3 residues: CSVPGTSGSRGYYEQYF. CDR3 nucleotide sequence: TGCAGCGTTCCCGGGACTAGCGGGTCCCGGGGCTACTACGAGCAGTACTTC.